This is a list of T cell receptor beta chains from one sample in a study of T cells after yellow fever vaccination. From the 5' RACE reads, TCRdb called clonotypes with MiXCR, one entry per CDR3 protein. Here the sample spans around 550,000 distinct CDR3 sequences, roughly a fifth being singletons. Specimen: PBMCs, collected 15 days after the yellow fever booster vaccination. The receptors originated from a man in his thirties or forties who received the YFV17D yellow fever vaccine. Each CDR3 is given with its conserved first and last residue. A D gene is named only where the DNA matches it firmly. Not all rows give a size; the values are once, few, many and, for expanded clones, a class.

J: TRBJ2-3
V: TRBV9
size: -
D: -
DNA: TGTGCCAGCCCTCTCCGGAGGAAAAACACAGATACGCAGTATTTT
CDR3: CASPLRRKNTDTQYF

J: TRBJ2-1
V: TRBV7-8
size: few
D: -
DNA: TGTGCCAGCAGTCTAGATCTGGTAAACAATGAGCAGTTCTTC
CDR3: CASSLDLVNNEQFF

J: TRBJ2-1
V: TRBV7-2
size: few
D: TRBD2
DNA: TGTGCCAGCAGCTCGTCAGCGGGAGGCTCGTACAATGAGCAGTTCTTC
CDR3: CASSSSAGGSYNEQFF

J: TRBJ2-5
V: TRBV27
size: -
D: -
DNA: TGTGCCAGCAGTTTAAGTTGGCTAGATCCTGAGACCCAGTACTTC
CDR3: CASSLSWLDPETQYF

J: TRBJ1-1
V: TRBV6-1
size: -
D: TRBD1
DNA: TGTGCCAGCATCCGAAGACAGGGATTGAATGTGAACACTGAAGCTTTCTTT
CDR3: CASIRRQGLNVNTEAFF

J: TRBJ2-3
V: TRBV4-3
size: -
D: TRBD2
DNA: TGCGCCAGCAGCCAACTCGGAGCGGGAGAGAGGACAGATACGCAGTATTTT
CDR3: CASSQLGAGERTDTQYF

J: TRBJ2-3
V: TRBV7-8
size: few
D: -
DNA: TGTGCCAGCAGCTTAGATAGGCGGAGCACAGATACGCAGTATTTT
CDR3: CASSLDRRSTDTQYF

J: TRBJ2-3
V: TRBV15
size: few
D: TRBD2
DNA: TGTGCCAGCGCTCGTCTAGCGGGCCCCACAGATACGCAGTATTTT
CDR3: CASARLAGPTDTQYF

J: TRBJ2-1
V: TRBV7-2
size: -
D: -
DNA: TGTGCCAGCACCACTCTCCTCAGGAATGAGCAGTTCTTC
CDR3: CASTTLLRNEQFF

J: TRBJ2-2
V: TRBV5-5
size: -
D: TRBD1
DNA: TGTGCCAGCAGATCGTCGACAGGGATCAACACCGGGGAGCTGTTTTTT
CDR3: CASRSSTGINTGELFF

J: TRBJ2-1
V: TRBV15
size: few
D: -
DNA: TGTGCCACCAGCAGAGGACAGCCCTACAATGAGCAGTTCTTC
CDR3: CATSRGQPYNEQFF

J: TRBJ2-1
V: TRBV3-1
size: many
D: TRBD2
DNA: TGTGCCAGCAGCCCCCGGGAGGGATCCTCATTCGAGCAGTTCTTC
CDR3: CASSPREGSSFEQFF

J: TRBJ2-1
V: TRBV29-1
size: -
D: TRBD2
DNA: TGCAGCGTTGAGCCGGGACCTAGCGGGTACTACAATGAGCAGTTCTTC
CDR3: CSVEPGPSGYYNEQFF

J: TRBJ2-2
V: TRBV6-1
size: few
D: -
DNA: TGTGCCAGCATCTCCAGCCCAGGAAAAACCGGGGAGCTGTTTTTT
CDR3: CASISSPGKTGELFF

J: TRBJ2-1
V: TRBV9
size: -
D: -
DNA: TGTGCCAGCAGCGTAGTCGTGTCCTACAATGAGCAGTTCTTC
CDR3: CASSVVVSYNEQFF

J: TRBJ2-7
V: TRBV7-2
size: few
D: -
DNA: TGTGCCAGCAGCTTATTAGGAAAGGGAGGCGAGCAGTACTTC
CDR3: CASSLLGKGGEQYF

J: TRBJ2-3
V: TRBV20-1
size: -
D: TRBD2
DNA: TGCAGTGCAGCGGGGGGGGCTAGCGGGAGTGCAGATACGCAGTATTTT
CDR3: CSAAGGASGSADTQYF

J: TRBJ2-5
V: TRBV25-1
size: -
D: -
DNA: TGTGCCAGCCGCTCCTGGACGGAACAAGAGACCCAGTACTTC
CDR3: CASRSWTEQETQYF

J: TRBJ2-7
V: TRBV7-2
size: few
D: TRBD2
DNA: TGTGCCAGCAGCAGTCTTTTAGCGGGAGATACCGAGCAGTACTTC
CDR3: CASSSLLAGDTEQYF

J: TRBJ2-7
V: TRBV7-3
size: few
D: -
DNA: TGTGCCAGCAGCTTAACCTTTTCCTACGAGCAGTACTTC
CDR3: CASSLTFSYEQYF

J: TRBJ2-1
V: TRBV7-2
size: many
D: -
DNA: TGTGCCAGCAGCTTTGGGGGGCAGTACAATGAGCAGTTCTTC
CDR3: CASSFGGQYNEQFF

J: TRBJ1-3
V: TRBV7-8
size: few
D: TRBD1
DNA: TGTGCCAGCAGCTTAGGGACAGGGGTTTCTGGAAACACCATATATTTT
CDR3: CASSLGTGVSGNTIYF

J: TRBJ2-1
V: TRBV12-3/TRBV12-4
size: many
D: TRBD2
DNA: TGTGCCAGCAGCTTGTGGTTAAGGGCGGGAGGCACCAAGAAACGGTCCCTGTTCTTC
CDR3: CASSLWLRAGGTKKRSLFF

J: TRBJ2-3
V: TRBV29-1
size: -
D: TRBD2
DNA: TGCAGCCCTCGACGGGCTAGCGGGAGTCAGGCGAGCACAGATACGCAGTATTTT
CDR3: CSPRRASGSQASTDTQYF

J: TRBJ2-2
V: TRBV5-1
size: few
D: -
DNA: TGCGCCAGCAGCTTGGATATGTACACCGGGGAGCTGTTTTTT
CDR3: CASSLDMYTGELFF

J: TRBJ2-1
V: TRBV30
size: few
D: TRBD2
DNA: TGTGCCTGGAGGACTAGCGGGGCCTTGCATGAGCAGTTCTTC
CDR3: CAWRTSGALHEQFF

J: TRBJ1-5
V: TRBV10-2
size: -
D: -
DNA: TGCGCCAGCAGTGAGCAGAGAGGGCCCCAGCATTTT
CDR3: CASSEQRGPQHF

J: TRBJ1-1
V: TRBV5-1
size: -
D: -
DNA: TGCGCCAGCAGCGACGAGCCCCTTAGGGGGGTCCGAGAAGCTTTCTTT
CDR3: CASSDEPLRGVREAFF